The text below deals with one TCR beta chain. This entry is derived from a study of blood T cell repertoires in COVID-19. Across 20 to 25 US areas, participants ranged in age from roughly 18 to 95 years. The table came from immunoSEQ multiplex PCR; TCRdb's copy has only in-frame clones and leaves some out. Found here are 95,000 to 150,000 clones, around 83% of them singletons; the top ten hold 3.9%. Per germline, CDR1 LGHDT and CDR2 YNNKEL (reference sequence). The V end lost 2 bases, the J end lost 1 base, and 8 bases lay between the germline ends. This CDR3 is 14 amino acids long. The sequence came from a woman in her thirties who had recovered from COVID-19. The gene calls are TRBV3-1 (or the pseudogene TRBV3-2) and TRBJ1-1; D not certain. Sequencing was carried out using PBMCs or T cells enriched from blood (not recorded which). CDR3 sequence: CASSQSPGNTEAFF. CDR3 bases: TGTGCCAGCAGCCAAAGTCCAGGGAACACTGAAGCTTTCTTT.